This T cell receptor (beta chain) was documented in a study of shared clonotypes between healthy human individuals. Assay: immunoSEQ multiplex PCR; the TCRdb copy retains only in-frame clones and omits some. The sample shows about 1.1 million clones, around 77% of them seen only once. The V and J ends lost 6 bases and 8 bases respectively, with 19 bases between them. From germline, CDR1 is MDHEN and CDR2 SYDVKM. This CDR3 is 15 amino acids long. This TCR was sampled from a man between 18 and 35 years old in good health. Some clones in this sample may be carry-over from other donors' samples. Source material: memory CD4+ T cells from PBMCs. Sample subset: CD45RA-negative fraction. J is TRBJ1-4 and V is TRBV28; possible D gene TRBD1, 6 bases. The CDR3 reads CASSPAQGREEKLFF. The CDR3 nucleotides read TGTGCCAGCAGCCCGGCCCAGGGGAGGGAGGAAAAACTGTTTTTT.